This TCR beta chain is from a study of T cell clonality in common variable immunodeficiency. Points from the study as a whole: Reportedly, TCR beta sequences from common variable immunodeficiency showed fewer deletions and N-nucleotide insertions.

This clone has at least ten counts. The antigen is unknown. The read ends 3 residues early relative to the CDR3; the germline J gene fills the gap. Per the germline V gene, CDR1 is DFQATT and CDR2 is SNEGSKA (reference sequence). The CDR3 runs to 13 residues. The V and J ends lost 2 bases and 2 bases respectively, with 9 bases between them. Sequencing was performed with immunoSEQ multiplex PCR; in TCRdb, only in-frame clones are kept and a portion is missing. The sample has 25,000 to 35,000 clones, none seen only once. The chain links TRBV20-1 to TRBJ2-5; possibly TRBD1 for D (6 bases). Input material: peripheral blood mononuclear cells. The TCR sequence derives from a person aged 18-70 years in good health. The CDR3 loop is CSARPGTQETQYF. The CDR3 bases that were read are TGCAGTGCTAGACCTGGGACACAAGAGACC.